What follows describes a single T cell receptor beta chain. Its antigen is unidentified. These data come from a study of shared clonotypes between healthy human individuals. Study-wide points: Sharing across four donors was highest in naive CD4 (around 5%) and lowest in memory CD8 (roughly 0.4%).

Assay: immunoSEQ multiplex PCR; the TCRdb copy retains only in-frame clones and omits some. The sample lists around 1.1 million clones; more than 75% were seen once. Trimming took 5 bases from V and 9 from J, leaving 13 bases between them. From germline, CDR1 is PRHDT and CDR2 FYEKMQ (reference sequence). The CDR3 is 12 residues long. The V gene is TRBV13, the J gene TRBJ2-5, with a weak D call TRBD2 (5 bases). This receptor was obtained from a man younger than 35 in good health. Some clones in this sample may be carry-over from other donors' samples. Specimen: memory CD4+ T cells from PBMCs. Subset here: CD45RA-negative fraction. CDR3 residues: CASSHRTFAQYF. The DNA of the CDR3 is TGTGCCAGCAGCCATCGGACTTTCGCCCAGTACTTC. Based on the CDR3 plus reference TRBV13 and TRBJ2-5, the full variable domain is AAGVIQSPRHLIKEKRETATLKCYPIPRHDTVYWYQQGPGQDPQFLISFYEKMQSDKGSIPDRFSAQQFSDYHSELNMSSLELGDSALYFCASSHRTFAQYFGPGTRLLVL.